This passage covers 26 T cell receptor beta chains from one sample sequenced in a study of T cell responses to AZD1222 COVID-19 vaccine. The protocol was immunoSEQ multiplex PCR, while the TCRdb copy is restricted to in-frame clones and leaves out a portion. The data show about 150,000 clones, about 92% seen once. The sequencing used peripheral blood, collected on day 0 of AZD1222 vaccination. These receptors were collected from an adult in good health.

CDR3 protein: CASSVFGSGQMEWKLFF. The CDR3 nucleotides are TGTGCCAGCAGCGTATTTGGGTCGGGACAGATGGAATGGAAACTGTTTTTT. This chain connects TRBV7-8 to TRBJ1-4; 7 bases are shared with TRBD1. The CDR3 contains 17 residues. The V gene end was trimmed by 5 bases and the J gene end by 11 bases; junction bases not matched to a gene: 20. Germline V gene data show CDR1 as SGHVS and CDR2 as FQNEAQ.

The chain carries TRBV2 and TRBJ2-3; 9 bases are a match to TRBD2. The CDR3 runs 16 residues. Trimming took 7 bases from V and 4 from J; bases not matched to a gene: 12. Germline V gene sequence: CDR1 SNHLY, CDR2 FYNNEI. The CDR3 DNA sequence: TGTGCCAGCAACCGATGGTCGCGGGAGGGGCCAGATACGCAGTATTTT. Protein sequence: CASNRWSREGPDTQYF. The variable domain in full, with the rest retrieved from reference TRBV2 and TRBJ2-3, is EPEVTQTPSHQVTQMGQEVILRCVPISNHLYFYWYRQILGQKVEFLVSFYNNEISEKSEIFDDQFSVERPDGSNFTLKIRSTKLEDSAMYFCASNRWSREGPDTQYFGPGTRLTVL.

The chain couples TRBV7-6 to TRBJ2-7; no firm D call. Trimming removed 4 bases at V and 0 bases at J, with 4 bases between. The CDR3 runs 12 residues. Germline V gene lookup returns CDR1 SGHVS and CDR2 FNYEAQ. The CDR3 DNA reads TGTGCCAGCAGCTCCAGCTCCTACGAGCAGTACTTC. Residues: CASSSSSYEQYF.

CDR3 region: CASRPSGIVNEQFF. CDR3 sequence (DNA): TGTGCCAGCAGACCCAGCGGGATAGTTAATGAGCAGTTCTTC. This chain connects TRBV6-5 to TRBJ2-1, with TRBD2 matching 7 bases. CDR1 and CDR2 from the germline V gene are MNHEY and SVGAGI. The CDR3 is made up of 14 amino acids. V dropped 6 bases and J dropped 7; count of bases not matched to a gene: 9.

This chain joins TRBV19 and TRBJ2-4, with unresolved D. Trimming took off 2 bases at V and 0 bases at J, with 8 bases between the two ends. The length of the CDR3 is 15 residues. Germline-derived CDR1 and CDR2 are LNHDA and SQIVND (reference sequence). The CDR3 loop reads CASSIYSTAKNIQYF. CDR3 DNA sequence: TGTGCCAGTAGTATATACAGCACAGCCAAAAACATTCAGTACTTC.

The CDR3 nucleotides are TGTGCCAGCAGCGTAATACCGGGGGTCAACACAGATACGCAGTATTTT. It encodes CASSVIPGVNTDTQYF. The chain has TRBV9 and TRBJ2-3, with D perhaps matching TRBD2 (6 bases). The CDR3 is 16 residues long. CDR1 and CDR2 from the germline V gene are SGDLS and YYNGEE. V dropped 1 base and J dropped 2 bases, with 14 bases sitting between them.

This chain joins TRBV28 and TRBJ1-6; unclear D gene. Germline V gene data show CDR1 as MDHEN and CDR2 as SYDVKM. CDR3 length equals 15 residues. V lost 4 bases to trimming and J lost 10 bases, with 17 bases between them. The CDR3 reads CASSYVAGVQSPLHF. The CDR3 DNA follows: TGTGCCAGCAGTTACGTTGCGGGAGTTCAGTCACCCCTCCACTTT.

The J gene is TRBJ1-2, the V gene TRBV3-1 (or the pseudogene TRBV3-2), with unresolved D. The V gene lost 2 bases and the J gene lost 8 bases, with 9 bases spanning the gap. This CDR3 is built from 12 residues. Germline values: CDR1 LGHDT, CDR2 YNNKEL (reference sequence). CDR3 bases: TGTGCCAGCAGCCAACCGGGCGAGGGCTACACCTTC. Amino acid sequence: CASSQPGEGYTF.

The chain couples TRBV18 to TRBJ2-7, with a possible D match to TRBD2 (6 bases). The CDR3 runs to 16 residues. The V gene lost 0 bases and the J gene lost 2 bases, with 14 bases spanning the gap. Germline lookup yields CDR1 KGHSH and CDR2 LQKENI. CDR3 residues: CASSPPEGRRTYEQYF. For the CDR3, the DNA is TGTGCCAGCTCACCACCGGAGGGGCGGCGTACCTACGAGCAGTACTTC.

This clone was recorded a few times. The chain links TRBV29-1 to TRBJ2-7; D possibly corresponds to TRBD1 (5 bases). Looked up from germline, CDR1 is SQVTM and CDR2 is ANQGSEA. The V end lost 6 bases, the J end lost 3 bases, and 9 bases lay between the germline ends. This CDR3 comprises 11 residues. This CDR3 reads CSVRGYYEQYF. The CDR3, as DNA: TGCAGCGTAAGGGGCTACTACGAGCAGTACTTC.

The chain employs TRBV9 and TRBJ1-6, with 9 bases that match TRBD1. V lost 3 bases, J lost 7 bases, and 5 bases stayed unmatched. The CDR3 runs 15 residues. Per germline, CDR1 SGDLS and CDR2 YYNGEE. The CDR3 loop is CASSGGTGSNSPLHF. The CDR3 nucleotides are TGTGCCAGCAGCGGGGGGACAGGGTCGAATTCACCCCTCCACTTT.

The chain combines TRBV11-3 with TRBJ2-7, with 8 bases lining up with TRBD1. The germline gives CDR1 SGHNT, CDR2 YENEEA. This CDR3 contains 14 residues. V lost 5 bases, J lost 5 bases, and 8 bases stayed unmatched. CDR3 region: CASSRTGFLDEQYF. The CDR3 DNA is TGTGCCAGCAGCCGGACAGGGTTTCTCGACGAGCAGTACTTC. Variable domain in full (rest from reference TRBV11-3 and TRBJ2-7): EAGVVQSPRYKIIEKKQPVAFWCNPISGHNTLYWYLQNLGQGPELLIRYENEEAVDDSQLPKDRFSAERLKGVDSTLKIQPAELGDSAVYLCASSRTGFLDEQYFGPGTRLTVT.

This rearrangement joins TRBV7-2 to TRBJ1-6, with TRBD1 matching over 7 bases. Trimming at V came to 3 bases and at J to 7 bases, leaving 6 bases not matched to a gene. Per the germline V gene, CDR1 is SGHTA and CDR2 is FQGNSA. The CDR3 runs to 15 residues. Written as DNA, the CDR3 is TGTGCCAGCAGCTTGACCTGGGACAGCAATTCACCCCTCCACTTT. The encoded protein is CASSLTWDSNSPLHF.

Only a few counts were recorded for this clone. This chain links TRBV5-1 with TRBJ2-5; unclear D gene. The CDR3 covers 11 residues. Per the germline V gene, CDR1 is SGHRS and CDR2 is YFSETQ. V dropped 4 bases and J dropped 1 base, with 2 bases sitting between them. The CDR3 DNA sequence: TGCGCCAGCAGCATCCAAGAGACCCAGTACTTC. Its protein is CASSIQETQYF.

The rearrangement links TRBV11-2 to TRBJ2-3, with a possible D match to TRBD1 (6 bases). The length of the CDR3 is 15 residues. CDR1 is SGHAT, CDR2 FQNNGV, per germline. The V end was cut by 4 bases, the J end by 2 bases, with 13 bases between. The CDR3 DNA sequence: TGTGCCAGCAGCTCAGGACAGATCGACACAGATACGCAGTATTTT. Amino acid sequence: CASSSGQIDTDTQYF.

The rearrangement uses TRBV19 and TRBJ2-4; D call uncertain. V lost 3 bases, J lost 4 bases, and 10 bases lay in between. CDR1 and CDR2 from the germline V gene are LNHDA and SQIVND (reference sequence). This CDR3 has 14 residues. The CDR3 DNA is TGTGCCAGTAGTATCTGGGTGGCGAAAAACATTCAGTACTTC. Translated: CASSIWVAKNIQYF. Full variable domain (missing parts from reference TRBV19 and TRBJ2-4): DGGITQSPKYLFRKEGQNVTLSCEQNLNHDAMYWYRQDPGQGLRLIYYSQIVNDFQKGDIAEGYSVSREKKESFPLTVTSAQKNPTAFYLCASSIWVAKNIQYFGAGTRLSVL.

The genes are TRBV7-9 and TRBJ2-7, with D perhaps TRBD2 (6 bases). V lost 0 bases and J 5 bases, leaving 11 bases between the germline ends. Per germline, CDR1 SEHNR and CDR2 FQNEAQ (reference sequence). This CDR3 spans 14 amino acids. Written as DNA, the CDR3 is TGTGCCAGCAGCTTAGCGGAGGGGACCCACGAGCAGTACTTC. Protein: CASSLAEGTHEQYF.

This chain connects TRBV28 to TRBJ1-2, with a weak D call TRBD1 (5 bases). The V gene's germline CDR1 is MDHEN and CDR2 SYDVKM. There are 16 residues in the CDR3. Trimming stripped 1 base from V and 8 bases from J, with 20 bases between. The CDR3 here is CASSLSVEGLGLGYTF. Here the CDR3 DNA reads TGTGCCAGCAGTTTATCCGTGGAGGGGCTGGGTCTGGGCTACACCTTC.

The rearrangement uses TRBV7-2 and TRBJ1-1, with 9 positions matching TRBD1. This CDR3 has 16 amino acids. Germline CDR1 SGHTA, CDR2 FQGNSA. The ends lost 2 bases at V and 2 bases at J; junction bases unmatched: 6. The CDR3 DNA reads TGTGCCAGCAGCTTACCAAGACAGGGGGATAACACTGAAGCTTTCTTT. The encoded protein is CASSLPRQGDNTEAFF.

This chain links TRBV7-9 with TRBJ2-3; D gene uncertain. Trimming pared 0 bases from V and 5 bases from J, leaving 6 bases between. Looked up from germline, CDR1 is SEHNR and CDR2 is FQNEAQ (reference sequence). CDR3 size: 13 residues. The CDR3 reads CASSLAAQDTQYF. The CDR3 coding sequence is TGTGCCAGCAGCTTAGCGGCTCAAGATACGCAGTATTTT. Drawing the rest from reference TRBV7-9 and TRBJ2-3, the complete variable domain is DTGVSQNPRHKITKRGQNVTFRCDPISEHNRLYWYRQTLGQGPEFLTYFQNEAQLEKSRLLSDRFSAERPKGSFSTLEIQRTEQGDSAMYLCASSLAAQDTQYFGPGTRLTVL.

The chain links TRBV11-2 to TRBJ2-3; no firm D call. The CDR3 has 15 amino acids. V was shortened by 6 bases and J by 3 bases, with 16 bases between the two germline ends. CDR1 and CDR2 (germline): SGHAT, FQNNGV. The CDR3 DNA follows: TGTGCCAGCAGAAACTTCCTACAGTCTACAGATACGCAGTATTTT. Amino acid sequence: CASRNFLQSTDTQYF. Filled out from reference TRBV11-2 and TRBJ2-3, the complete variable domain reads EAGVAQSPRYKIIEKRQSVAFWCNPISGHATLYWYQQILGQGPKLLIQFQNNGVVDDSQLPKDRFSAERLKGVDSTLKIQPAKLEDSAVYLCASRNFLQSTDTQYFGPGTRLTVL.

The chain employs TRBV19 and TRBJ1-3; D ambiguous. Germline CDR1 is LNHDA and CDR2 is SQIVND (reference sequence). CDR3 length: 15 residues. Trimming stripped 7 bases from V and 1 base from J, with 14 bases between. CDR3 DNA sequence: TGTGCCAGTACCCCCGCCACGACTTCTGGAAACACCATATATTTT. This encodes CASTPATTSGNTIYF. The whole variable domain, remainder taken from reference TRBV19 and TRBJ1-3, is DGGITQSPKYLFRKEGQNVTLSCEQNLNHDAMYWYRQDPGQGLRLIYYSQIVNDFQKGDIAEGYSVSREKKESFPLTVTSAQKNPTAFYLCASTPATTSGNTIYFGEGSWLTVV.

V usage is TRBV28 and J usage is TRBJ1-1, with D unresolved. The V and J ends lost 6 bases and 5 bases respectively, with 13 bases between them. In germline, CDR1 is MDHEN, CDR2 SYDVKM. The CDR3 has 13 residues. The CDR3 reads CASSPPGGTEAFF. CDR3 in DNA: TGTGCCAGCAGCCCCCCAGGCGGGACTGAAGCTTTCTTT.

The chain has TRBV19 and TRBJ1-5, with 7 bases lining up with TRBD1. The CDR3 extends over 15 amino acids. Germline lookup yields CDR1 LNHDA and CDR2 SQIVND (reference sequence). The junction had 9 bases not matched to a gene; V was cut back by 4 bases and J by 6 bases. The CDR3 sequence: CASSTHRQGVQPQHF. CDR3 sequence (DNA): TGTGCCAGTAGTACCCATCGACAGGGTGTTCAGCCCCAGCATTTT.

This chain links TRBV18 with TRBJ2-1; 14 bases are shared with TRBD2. Germline V gene lookup returns CDR1 KGHSH and CDR2 LQKENI. The CDR3 sequence is 18 residues long. V gave up 3 bases and J gave up 7 bases; unmatched junction bases: 11. The DNA of the CDR3 is TGTGCCAGCTCACCCGCCGGGACTAGCGGGAGTCCCCCTAATGAGCAGTTCTTC. Translated: CASSPAGTSGSPPNEQFF.

As DNA, the CDR3 is TGTGCCAGCAGCGGAAGGGACAGGGGGGAGACCCAGTACTTC. It translates to CASSGRDRGETQYF. The rearrangement links TRBV7-8 to TRBJ2-5, with 11 bases aligning to TRBD1. The CDR3 runs 14 residues. Germline CDR1 reads SGHVS; CDR2 reads FQNEAQ. The trim removed 5 bases at V and 5 bases at J, leaving 4 bases unmatched.